Below, one TCR beta chain is given with its context. Its target is unknown. The data are from a study of early T cells in non-severe SARS-CoV-2 infection. Study in general: Chains from this unsorted whole-blood bulk RNA could not be paired. Study conclusions and caveats: Private and CD4 specificities were missed by VDJdb matching, skewed to anti-spike CD8.

Individually, cDNA molecules had unique molecular identifiers attached to them. TCRdb fed the 5' RACE reads into MiXCR, producing one record per CDR3 protein. The sample has under 85,000 distinct CDR3 sequences, 13% to 15% seen once. The CDR3 has 12 residues. The V gene's germline CDR1 is SNHLY and CDR2 FYNNEI. The V and J ends lost 8 bases and 4 bases respectively, with 9 bases between them. Sequencing was carried out using whole blood. The source of this sequence is an adult who was a healthcare worker with PCR-confirmed SARS-CoV-2 infection or an uninfected control (not recorded which). The chain links TRBV2 to TRBJ1-5; no clear D. The CDR3 protein is CASRFQNQPQHF. The DNA of the CDR3 is TGTGCCAGCCGCTTTCAGAATCAGCCCCAGCATTTT.